This T cell receptor beta chain was recovered during a study of regulatory T cells in long-lasting Graves disease. The CDR3 totals 12 residues. CDR1 is DFQATT and CDR2 is SNEGSKA in the germline V gene (reference sequence). V was cut by 5 bases and J by 2 bases, with 7 bases left in between. The authors built TCR beta libraries using iRepertoire HTBI primers and Arm-PCR of CDR3 regions. One entry per CDR3 protein, called by TCRdb with MiXCR from the multiplex PCR reads. The sample lists 400,000 to 500,000 distinct CDR3 sequences, 21% occurring once. Time point indicated: persistent/refractory GD, antithyroid drugs over 5 years with positive TRAb. The TCR library was made from RNA extracted from PBMCs.

Sequencing was performed on peripheral blood mononuclear cells (PBMCs), taken when the disease was refractory, from a patient treated with antithyroid drugs. The V call is TRBV20-1, the J call TRBJ1-5; the D is unclear. The TCR sequence derives from a female donor with Graves disease. This CDR3 is CSAGRGNQPQHF. DNA for the CDR3: TGCAGTGCTGGGCGTGGCAATCAGCCCCAGCATTTT.